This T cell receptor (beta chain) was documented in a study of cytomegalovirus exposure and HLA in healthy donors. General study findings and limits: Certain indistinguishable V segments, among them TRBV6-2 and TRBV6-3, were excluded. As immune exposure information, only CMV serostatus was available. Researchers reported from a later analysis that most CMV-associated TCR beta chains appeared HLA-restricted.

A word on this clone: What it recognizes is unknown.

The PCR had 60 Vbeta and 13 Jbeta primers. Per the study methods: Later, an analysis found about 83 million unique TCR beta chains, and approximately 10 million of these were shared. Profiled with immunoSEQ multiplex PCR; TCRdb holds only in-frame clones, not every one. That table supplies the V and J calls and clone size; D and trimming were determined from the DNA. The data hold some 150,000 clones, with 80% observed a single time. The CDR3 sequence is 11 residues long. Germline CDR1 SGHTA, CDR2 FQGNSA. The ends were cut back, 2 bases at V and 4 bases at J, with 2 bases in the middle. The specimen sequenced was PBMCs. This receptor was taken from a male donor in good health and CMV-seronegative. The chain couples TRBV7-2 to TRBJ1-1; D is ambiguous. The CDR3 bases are TGTGCCAGCAGCTTACTCACTGAAGCTTTCTTT. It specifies CASSLLTEAFF.